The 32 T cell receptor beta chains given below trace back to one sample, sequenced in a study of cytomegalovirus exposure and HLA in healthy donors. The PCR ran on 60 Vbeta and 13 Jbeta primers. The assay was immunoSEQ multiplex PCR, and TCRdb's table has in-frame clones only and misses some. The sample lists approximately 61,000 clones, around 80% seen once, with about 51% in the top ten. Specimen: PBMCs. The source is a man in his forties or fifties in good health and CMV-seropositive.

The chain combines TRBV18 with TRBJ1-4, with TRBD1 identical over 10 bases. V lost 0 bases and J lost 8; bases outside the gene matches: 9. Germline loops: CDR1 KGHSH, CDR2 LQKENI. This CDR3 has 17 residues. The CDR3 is CASSPPGQGIVVEKLFF. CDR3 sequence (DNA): TGTGCCAGCTCACCACCGGGACAGGGGATTGTAGTGGAAAAACTGTTTTTT.

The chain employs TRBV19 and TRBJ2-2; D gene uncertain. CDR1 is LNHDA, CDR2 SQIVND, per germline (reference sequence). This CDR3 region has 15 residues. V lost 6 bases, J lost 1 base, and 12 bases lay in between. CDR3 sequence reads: CASSRARLNTGELFF. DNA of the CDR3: TGTGCCAGTAGCCGAGCCCGGTTGAACACCGGGGAGCTGTTTTTT.

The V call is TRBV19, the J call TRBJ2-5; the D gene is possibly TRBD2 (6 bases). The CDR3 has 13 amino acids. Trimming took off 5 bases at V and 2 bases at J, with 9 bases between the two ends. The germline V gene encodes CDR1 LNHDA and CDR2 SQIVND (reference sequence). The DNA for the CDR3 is TGTGCCAGTAGTTCGGGACTTCAAGAGACCCAGTACTTC. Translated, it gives CASSSGLQETQYF.

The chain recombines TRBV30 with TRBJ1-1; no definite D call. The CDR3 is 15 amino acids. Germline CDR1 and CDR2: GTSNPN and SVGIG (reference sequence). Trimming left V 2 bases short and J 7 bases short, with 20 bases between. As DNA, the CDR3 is TGTGCCTGGAGTTTGCAACACCGAGGAGTAAATGAAGCTTTCTTT. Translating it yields CAWSLQHRGVNEAFF.

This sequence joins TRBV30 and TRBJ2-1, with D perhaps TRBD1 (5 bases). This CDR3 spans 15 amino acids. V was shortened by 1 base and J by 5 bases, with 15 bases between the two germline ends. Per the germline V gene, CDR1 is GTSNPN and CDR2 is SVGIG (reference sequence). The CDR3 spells CAWSGGTRANNEQFF. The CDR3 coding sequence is TGTGCCTGGAGTGGGGGCACTCGCGCGAACAATGAGCAGTTCTTC.

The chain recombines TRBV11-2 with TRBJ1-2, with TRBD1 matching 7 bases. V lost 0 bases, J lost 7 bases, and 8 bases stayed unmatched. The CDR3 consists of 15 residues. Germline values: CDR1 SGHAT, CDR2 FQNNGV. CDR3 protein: CASSLDFDRAGGYTF. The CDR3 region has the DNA TGTGCCAGCAGCTTAGATTTTGACAGGGCGGGTGGCTACACCTTC.

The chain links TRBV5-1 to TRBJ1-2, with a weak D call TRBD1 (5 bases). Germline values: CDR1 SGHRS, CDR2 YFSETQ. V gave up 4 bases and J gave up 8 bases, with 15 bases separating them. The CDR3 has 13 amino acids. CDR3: CASSQQAQRGYTF. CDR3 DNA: TGCGCCAGCAGCCAACAGGCGCAAAGGGGCTACACCTTC.

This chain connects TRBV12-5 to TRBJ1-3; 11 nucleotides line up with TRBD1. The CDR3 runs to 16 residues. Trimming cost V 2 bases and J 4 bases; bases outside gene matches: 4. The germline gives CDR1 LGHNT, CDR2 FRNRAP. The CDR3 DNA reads TGTGCTAGTGGTTTGAAGGGGACAGGGGGAGGAAACACCATATATTTT. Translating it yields CASGLKGTGGGNTIYF.

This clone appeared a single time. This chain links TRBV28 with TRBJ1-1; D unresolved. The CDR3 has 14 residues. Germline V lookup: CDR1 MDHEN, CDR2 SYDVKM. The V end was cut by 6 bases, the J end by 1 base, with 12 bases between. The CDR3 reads CASRLPRANTEAFF. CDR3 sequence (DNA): TGTGCCAGCAGGTTACCGCGGGCGAACACTGAAGCTTTCTTT.

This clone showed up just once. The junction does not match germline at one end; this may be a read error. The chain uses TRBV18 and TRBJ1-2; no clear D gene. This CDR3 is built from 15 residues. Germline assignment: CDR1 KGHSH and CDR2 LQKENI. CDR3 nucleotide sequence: TGTGCCAGCTCACCTGGTTCCCGTGCGCCTTATGCCTACACCTTC. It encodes CASSPGSRAPYAYTF.

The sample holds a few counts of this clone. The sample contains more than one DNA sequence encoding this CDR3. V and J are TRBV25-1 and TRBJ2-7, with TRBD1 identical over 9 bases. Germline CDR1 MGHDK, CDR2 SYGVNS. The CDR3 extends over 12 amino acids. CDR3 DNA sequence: TGTGCATCATGGACAGGGGACGGCGAGCAGTACTTC. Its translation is CASWTGDGEQYF.

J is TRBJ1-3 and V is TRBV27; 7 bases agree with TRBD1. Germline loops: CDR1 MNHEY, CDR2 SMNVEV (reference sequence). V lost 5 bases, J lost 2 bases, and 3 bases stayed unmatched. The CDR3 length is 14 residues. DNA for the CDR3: TGTGCCAGCAGTGAAACAGGGGCTGGAAACACCATATATTTT. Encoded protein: CASSETGAGNTIYF.

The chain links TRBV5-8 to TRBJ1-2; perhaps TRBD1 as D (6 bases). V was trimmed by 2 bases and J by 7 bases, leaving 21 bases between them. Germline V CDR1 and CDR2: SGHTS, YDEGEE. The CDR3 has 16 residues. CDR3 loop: CASSLETGSGKSGYTF. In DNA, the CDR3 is TGTGCCAGCAGCTTAGAAACAGGGTCGGGGAAGTCTGGCTACACCTTC.

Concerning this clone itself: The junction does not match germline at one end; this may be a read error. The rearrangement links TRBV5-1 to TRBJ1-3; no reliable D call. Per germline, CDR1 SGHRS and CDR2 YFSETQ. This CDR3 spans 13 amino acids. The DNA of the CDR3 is TGCGACAGCAGCTTAGGTCGGGAGGACACCATATATTTT. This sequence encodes CDSSLGREDTIYF.

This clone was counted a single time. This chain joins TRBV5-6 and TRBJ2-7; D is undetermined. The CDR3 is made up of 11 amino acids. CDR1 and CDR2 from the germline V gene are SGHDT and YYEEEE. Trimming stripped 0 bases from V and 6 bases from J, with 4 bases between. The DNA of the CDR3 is TGTGCCAGCAGCTTGGGAGCCGAGCAGTACTTC. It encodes CASSLGAEQYF.

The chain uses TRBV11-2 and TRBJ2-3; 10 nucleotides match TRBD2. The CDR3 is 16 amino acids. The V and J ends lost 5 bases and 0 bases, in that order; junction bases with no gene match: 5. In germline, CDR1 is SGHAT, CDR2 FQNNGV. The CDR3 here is CASSHTSGVSTDTQYF. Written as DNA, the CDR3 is TGTGCCAGCAGCCACACTAGCGGGGTGAGCACAGATACGCAGTATTTT. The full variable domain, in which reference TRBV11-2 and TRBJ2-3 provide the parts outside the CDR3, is EAGVAQSPRYKIIEKRQSVAFWCNPISGHATLYWYQQILGQGPKLLIQFQNNGVVDDSQLPKDRFSAERLKGVDSTLKIQPAKLEDSAVYLCASSHTSGVSTDTQYFGPGTRLTVL.

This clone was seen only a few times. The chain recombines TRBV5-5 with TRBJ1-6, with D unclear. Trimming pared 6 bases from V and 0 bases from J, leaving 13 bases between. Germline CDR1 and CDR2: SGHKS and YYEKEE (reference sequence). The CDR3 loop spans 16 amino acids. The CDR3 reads CASIPHLSSYNSPLHF. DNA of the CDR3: TGTGCCAGCATTCCGCATCTAAGCTCCTATAATTCACCCCTCCACTTT.

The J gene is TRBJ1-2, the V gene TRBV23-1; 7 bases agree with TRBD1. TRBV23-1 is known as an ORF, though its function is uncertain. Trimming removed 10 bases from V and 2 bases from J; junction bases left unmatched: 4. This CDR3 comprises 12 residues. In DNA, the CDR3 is TGCGCCATAGCGACAGGGAACTATGGCTACACCTTC. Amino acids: CAIATGNYGYTF.

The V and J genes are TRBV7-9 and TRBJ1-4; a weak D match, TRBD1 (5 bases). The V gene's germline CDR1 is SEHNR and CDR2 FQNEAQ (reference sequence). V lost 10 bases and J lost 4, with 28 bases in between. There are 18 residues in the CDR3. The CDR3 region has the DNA TGTGCCATCAGGTCCCCCTGGACCTCAGGGCCCAATAATGAAAAACTGTTTTTT. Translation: CAIRSPWTSGPNNEKLFF.

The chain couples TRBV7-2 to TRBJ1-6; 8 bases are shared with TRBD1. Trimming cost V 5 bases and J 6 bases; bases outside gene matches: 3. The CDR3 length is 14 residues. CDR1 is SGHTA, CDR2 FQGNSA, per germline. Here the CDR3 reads CASSQDRVNSPLHF. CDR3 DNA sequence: TGTGCCAGCAGCCAGGACAGGGTTAATTCACCCCTCCACTTT.

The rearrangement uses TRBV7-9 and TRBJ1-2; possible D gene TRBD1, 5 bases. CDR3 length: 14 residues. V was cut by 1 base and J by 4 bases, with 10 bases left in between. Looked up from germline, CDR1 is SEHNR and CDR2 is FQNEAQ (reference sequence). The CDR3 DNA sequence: TGTGCCAGCAGCTTAGTGGGGGGTGGCTATGGCTACACCTTC. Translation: CASSLVGGGYGYTF.

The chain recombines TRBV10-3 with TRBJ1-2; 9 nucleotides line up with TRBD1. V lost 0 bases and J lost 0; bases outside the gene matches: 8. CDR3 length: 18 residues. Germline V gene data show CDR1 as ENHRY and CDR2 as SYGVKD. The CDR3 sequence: CAISESGTGTGANYGYTF. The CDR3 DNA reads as TGTGCCATCAGTGAGTCGGGGACAGGGACCGGAGCTAACTATGGCTACACCTTC.

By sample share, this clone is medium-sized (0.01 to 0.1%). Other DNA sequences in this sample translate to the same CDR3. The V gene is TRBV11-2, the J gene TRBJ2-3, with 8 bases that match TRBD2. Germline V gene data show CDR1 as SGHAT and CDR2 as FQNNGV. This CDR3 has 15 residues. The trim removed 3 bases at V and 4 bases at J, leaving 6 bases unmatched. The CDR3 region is CASSFFGGAPDTQYF. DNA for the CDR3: TGTGCCAGCAGCTTTTTCGGGGGGGCCCCAGATACGCAGTATTTT.

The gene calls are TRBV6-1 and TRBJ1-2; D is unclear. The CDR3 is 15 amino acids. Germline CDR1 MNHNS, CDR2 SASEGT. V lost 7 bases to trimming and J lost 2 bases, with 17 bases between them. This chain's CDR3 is CASNEARWANYGYTF. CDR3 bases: TGTGCCAGCAATGAGGCCCGGTGGGCGAACTATGGCTACACCTTC.

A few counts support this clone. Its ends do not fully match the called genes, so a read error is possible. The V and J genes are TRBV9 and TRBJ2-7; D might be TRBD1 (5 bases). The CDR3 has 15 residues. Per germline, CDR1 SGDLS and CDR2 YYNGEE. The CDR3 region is CASSSQAASSYEPYF. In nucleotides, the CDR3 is TGTGCCAGCAGCTCACAGGCGGCCAGCTCCTACGAGCCGTACTTC.

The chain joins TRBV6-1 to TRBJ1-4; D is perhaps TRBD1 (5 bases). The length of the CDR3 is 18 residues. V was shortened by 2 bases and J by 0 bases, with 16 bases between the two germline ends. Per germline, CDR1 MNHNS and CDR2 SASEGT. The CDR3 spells CASSERRGGRATNEKLFF. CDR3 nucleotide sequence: TGTGCCAGCAGTGAAAGGAGGGGCGGGCGGGCAACTAATGAAAAACTGTTTTTT.

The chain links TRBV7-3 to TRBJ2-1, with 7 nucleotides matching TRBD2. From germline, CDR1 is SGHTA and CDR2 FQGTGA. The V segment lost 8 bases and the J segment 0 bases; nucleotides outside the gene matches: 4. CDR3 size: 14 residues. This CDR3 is CASRGTNSYNEQFF. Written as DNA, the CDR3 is TGTGCCAGCCGAGGGACTAACTCCTACAATGAGCAGTTCTTC.

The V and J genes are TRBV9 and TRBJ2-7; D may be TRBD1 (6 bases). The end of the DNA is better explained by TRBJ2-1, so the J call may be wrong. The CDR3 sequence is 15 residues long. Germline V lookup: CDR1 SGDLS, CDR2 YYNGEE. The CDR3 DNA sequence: TGTTCCTGCAGCTCCCAGGGGCCCAGCTCCTACGAGCAGTTCTTC. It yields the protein CSCSSQGPSSYEQFF.

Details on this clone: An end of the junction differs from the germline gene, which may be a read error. CDR3 sequence: CSSSSKRGVGTDTQYF. Here the CDR3 DNA reads TGTTCCAGCAGCTCTAAACGAGGCGTCGGCACAGATACGCAGTATTTT. The chain has TRBV7-9 and TRBJ2-3; D is undetermined. Germline-derived CDR1 and CDR2 are SEHNR and FQNEAQ (reference sequence). The CDR3 has 16 amino acids.

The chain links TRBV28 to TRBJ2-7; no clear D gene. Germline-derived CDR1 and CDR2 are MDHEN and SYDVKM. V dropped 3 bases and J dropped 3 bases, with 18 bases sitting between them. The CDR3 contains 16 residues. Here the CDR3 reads CASSLSLKPRVYEQYF. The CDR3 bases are TGTGCCAGCAGTTTGTCCCTCAAGCCACGGGTCTACGAGCAGTACTTC.

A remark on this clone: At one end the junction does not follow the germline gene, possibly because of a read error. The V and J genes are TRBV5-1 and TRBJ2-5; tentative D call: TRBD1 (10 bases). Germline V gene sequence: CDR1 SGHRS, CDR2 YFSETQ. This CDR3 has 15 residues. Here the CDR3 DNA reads TGCGCCAGCAGCCCTAGCGGGACAGGGGCACTCCGTGAGCACTTC. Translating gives CASSPSGTGALREHF.

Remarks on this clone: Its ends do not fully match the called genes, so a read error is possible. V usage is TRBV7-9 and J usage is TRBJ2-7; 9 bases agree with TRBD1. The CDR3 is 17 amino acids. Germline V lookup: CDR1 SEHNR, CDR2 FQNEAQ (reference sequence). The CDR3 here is CSSSPPGLRDRAYEQYF. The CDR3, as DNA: TGTTCCAGCAGCCCGCCTGGGCTCCGGGACAGGGCCTACGAGCAGTACTTC.